Shown below are 19 T cell receptor beta chains from a single sample sequenced in a study of T cells expressing NK-cell markers. TCRdb re-called the 5' RACE reads, yielding one record per CDR3 amino acid sequence without DNA. The record lists about 150,000 distinct CDR3 sequences, of which the ten most abundant hold 37%. Sequencing was done on a sample of blood T cells: a sorted CD56 or NKG2C T cell subset, CD4+ or CD8+ T cells, or bulk PBMC T cells (not recorded which). The receptors shown here come from a woman between 45 and 60 years old in good health.

V usage is TRBV7-6 and J usage is TRBJ1-1. The CDR3 covers 14 residues. The germline CDR1 and CDR2 sequences are SGHVS and FNYEAQ. CDR3 sequence reads: CASSLAKGNTEAFF.

V usage is TRBV11-2 and J usage is TRBJ1-4; TCRdb reports TRBD1, a call that lacks DNA to check it against. The CDR3 loop spans 15 amino acids. Germline lookup yields CDR1 SGHAT and CDR2 FQNNGV. The CDR3 sequence: CASSQTGQGVEKLFF.

The chain recombines TRBV12-3 or TRBV12-4 with TRBJ2-2. This CDR3 has 12 residues. The CDR3 loop reads CASCRELEELFF.

V is TRBV10-1 and J is TRBJ2-1; the TCRdb call, TRBD1, lacks DNA for checking. The CDR3 consists of 15 residues. Germline V gives CDR1 WNHNN, CDR2 SYGVQD (reference sequence). The CDR3 sequence: CASSLGQGEYNEQFF.

CDR3 residues: CATSRRGDNEQFF. The gene calls are TRBV15 and TRBJ2-1; TCRdb calls TRBD1, which cannot be checked without DNA. The CDR3 loop spans 13 amino acids. Germline assignment: CDR1 LNHNV and CDR2 YYDKDF (reference sequence).

The CDR3 protein is CASSPSSGREERLLNEQFF. The genes are TRBV7-9 and TRBJ2-1; with no DNA, the TCRdb D assignment of TRBD2 cannot be verified. Germline V lookup: CDR1 SEHNR, CDR2 FQNEAQ (reference sequence). The CDR3 totals 19 residues.

The rearrangement joins TRBV7-9 to TRBJ2-4; TCRdb calls TRBD2, which cannot be checked without DNA. Germline-derived CDR1 and CDR2 are SEHNR and FQNEAQ (reference sequence). The CDR3 extends over 14 amino acids. The CDR3 sequence is CASSLLMSGDIQYF.

The chain links TRBV12-3 or TRBV12-4 to TRBJ2-5; TCRdb's D call of TRBD1 is untestable without DNA. The CDR3 has 21 amino acids. The CDR3 is CASRSLRASSLGASGEETQYF.

V usage is TRBV29-1 and J usage is TRBJ2-7; TCRdb proposes TRBD1, but this gene call is untestable without DNA. This CDR3 is built from 14 residues. Germline V gene sequence: CDR1 SQVTM, CDR2 ANQGSEA. CDR3 in amino acids: CSVVKWDRENEQYF.

This rearrangement joins TRBV11-3 to TRBJ2-1. CDR3 length equals 11 residues. CDR1 and CDR2 (germline): SGHNT, YENEEA. CDR3 loop: CASSATNEQFF.

The J gene is TRBJ2-7, the V gene TRBV4-1. The CDR3 runs to 13 residues. Looked up from germline, CDR1 is MGHRA and CDR2 is YSYEKL. CDR3 protein: CASSQEGVGEQYF.

The genes are TRBV5-6 and TRBJ2-7; the D gene TCRdb calls, TRBD2, cannot be checked with no DNA. The germline V gene has CDR1 SGHDT and CDR2 YYEEEE. This CDR3 is built from 16 residues. The CDR3 region is CASSLGARLAGDEQYF.

This rearrangement joins TRBV4-1 to TRBJ2-1. CDR3 size: 12 residues. Germline V lookup: CDR1 MGHRA, CDR2 YSYEKL. CDR3 sequence: CASSHIYNEQFF.

The J gene is TRBJ2-5, the V gene TRBV20-1. The germline V gene encodes CDR1 DFQATT and CDR2 SNEGSKA (reference sequence). This CDR3 has 13 residues. The CDR3 protein is CSARAYSQETQYF.

This rearrangement joins TRBV6-5 to TRBJ1-1; absent DNA, TCRdb's TRBD1 call cannot be checked. This CDR3 has 15 residues. Germline loops: CDR1 MNHEY, CDR2 SVGAGI. CDR3 sequence: CASSYSKRGSAEAFF.

The rearrangement links TRBV6-5 to TRBJ2-5; TCRdb names TRBD1, which stays unverified in the absence of DNA. CDR3 length: 15 residues. CDR1 MNHEY and CDR2 SVGAGI come from the germline V gene. CDR3 in amino acids: CASSYSGGLQETQYF.

The chain joins TRBV7-6 to TRBJ1-1. The CDR3 totals 14 residues. Germline V lookup: CDR1 SGHVS, CDR2 FNYEAQ. The CDR3 sequence is CASSSSQGGTEAFF.

The chain combines TRBV5-6 with TRBJ2-3; TCRdb returns TRBD1, unconfirmable since there is no DNA. Per germline, CDR1 SGHDT and CDR2 YYEEEE. The CDR3 covers 15 residues. CDR3 sequence reads: CASSLGRDRTDTQYF. Filled out from reference TRBV5-6 and TRBJ2-3, the complete variable domain reads DAGVTQSPTHLIKTRGQQVTLRCSPKSGHDTVSWYQQALGQGPQFIFQYYEEEERQRGNFPDRFSGHQFPNYSSELNVNALLLGDSALYLCASSLGRDRTDTQYFGPGTRLTVL.

This chain links TRBV5-1 with TRBJ2-3; as DNA is missing, the TRBD2 call by TCRdb cannot be tested. Germline V gene data show CDR1 as SGHRS and CDR2 as YFSETQ. The CDR3 has 14 amino acids. The CDR3 loop is CASSERTSAPSSYF.